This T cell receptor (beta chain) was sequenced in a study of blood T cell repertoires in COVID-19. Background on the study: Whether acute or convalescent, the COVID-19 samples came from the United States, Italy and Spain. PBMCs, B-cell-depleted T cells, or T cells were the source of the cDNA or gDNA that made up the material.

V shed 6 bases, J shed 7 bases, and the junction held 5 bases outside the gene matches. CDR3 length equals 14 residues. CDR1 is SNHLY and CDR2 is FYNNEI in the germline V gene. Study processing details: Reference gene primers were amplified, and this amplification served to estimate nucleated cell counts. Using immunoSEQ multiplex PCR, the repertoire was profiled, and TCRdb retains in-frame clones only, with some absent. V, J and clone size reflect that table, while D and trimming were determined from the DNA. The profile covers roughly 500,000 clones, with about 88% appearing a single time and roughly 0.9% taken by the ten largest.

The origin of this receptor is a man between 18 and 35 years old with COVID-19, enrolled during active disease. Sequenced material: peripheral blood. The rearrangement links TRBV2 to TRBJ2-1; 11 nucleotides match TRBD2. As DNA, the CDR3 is TGTGCCAGCAGGCTAGCGGGGGGCTGGAATGAGCAGTTCTTC. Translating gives CASRLAGGWNEQFF. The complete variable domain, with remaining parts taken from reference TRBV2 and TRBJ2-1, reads EPEVTQTPSHQVTQMGQEVILRCVPISNHLYFYWYRQILGQKVEFLVSFYNNEISEKSEIFDDQFSVERPDGSNFTLKIRSTKLEDSAMYFCASRLAGGWNEQFFGPGTRLTVL.